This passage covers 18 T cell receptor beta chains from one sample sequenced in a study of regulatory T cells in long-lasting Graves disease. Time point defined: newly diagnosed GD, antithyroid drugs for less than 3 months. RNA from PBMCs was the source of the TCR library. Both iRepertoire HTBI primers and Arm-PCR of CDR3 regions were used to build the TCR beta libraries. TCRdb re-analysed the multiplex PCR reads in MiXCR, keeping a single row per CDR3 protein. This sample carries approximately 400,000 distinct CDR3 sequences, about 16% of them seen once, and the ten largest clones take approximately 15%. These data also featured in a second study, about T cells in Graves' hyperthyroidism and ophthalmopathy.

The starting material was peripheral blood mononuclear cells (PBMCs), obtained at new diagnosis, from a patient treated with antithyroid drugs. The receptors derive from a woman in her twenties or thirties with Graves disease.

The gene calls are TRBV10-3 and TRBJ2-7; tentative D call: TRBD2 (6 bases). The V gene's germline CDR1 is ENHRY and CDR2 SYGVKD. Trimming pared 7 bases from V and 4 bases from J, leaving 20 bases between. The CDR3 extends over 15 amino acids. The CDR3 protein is CAIKRDSGVEYEQYF. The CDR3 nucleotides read TGTGCCATCAAAAGGGACTCCGGGGTAGAGTACGAGCAGTACTTC.

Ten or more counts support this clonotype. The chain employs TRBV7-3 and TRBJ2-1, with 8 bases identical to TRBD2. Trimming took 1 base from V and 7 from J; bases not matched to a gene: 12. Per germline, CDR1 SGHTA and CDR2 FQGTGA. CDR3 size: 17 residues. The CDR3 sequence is CASSLNPVPGLGNEQFF. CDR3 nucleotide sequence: TGTGCCAGCAGCTTAAACCCAGTTCCGGGACTAGGGAATGAGCAGTTCTTC.

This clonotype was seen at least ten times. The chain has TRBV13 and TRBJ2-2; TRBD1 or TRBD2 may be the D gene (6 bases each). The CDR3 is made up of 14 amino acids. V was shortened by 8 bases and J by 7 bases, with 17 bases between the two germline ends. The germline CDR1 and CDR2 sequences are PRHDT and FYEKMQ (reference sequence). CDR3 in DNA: TGTGCCAGCGGAATCAGAGGGGGGAGCGGGGAGCTGTTTTTT. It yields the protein CASGIRGGSGELFF.

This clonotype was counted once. The CDR3 loop is CATSSPGQGANEQFF. CDR3 DNA sequence: TGTGCCACCAGTAGCCCGGGACAGGGGGCGAATGAGCAGTTCTTC. The gene calls are TRBV24-1 and TRBJ2-1; TRBD1 matches at 12 bases. The germline gives CDR1 KGHDR, CDR2 SFDVKD. CDR3 length: 15 amino acids. The trim removed 6 bases at V and 7 bases at J, leaving 6 bases unmatched.

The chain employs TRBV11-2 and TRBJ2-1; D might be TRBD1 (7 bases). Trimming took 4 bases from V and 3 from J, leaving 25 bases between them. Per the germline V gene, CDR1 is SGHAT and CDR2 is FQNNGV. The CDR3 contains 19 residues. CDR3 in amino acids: CASSYRQGASGFFYNEQFF. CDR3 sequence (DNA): TGTGCCAGCAGCTACCGACAGGGAGCCAGCGGGTTCTTCTACAATGAGCAGTTCTTC.

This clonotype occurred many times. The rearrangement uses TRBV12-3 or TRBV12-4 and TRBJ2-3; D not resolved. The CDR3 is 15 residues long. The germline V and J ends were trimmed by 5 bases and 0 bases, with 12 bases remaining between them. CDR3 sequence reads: CASSPTTASTDTQYF. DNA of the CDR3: TGTGCCAGCAGTCCGACGACGGCGAGCACAGATACGCAGTATTTT.

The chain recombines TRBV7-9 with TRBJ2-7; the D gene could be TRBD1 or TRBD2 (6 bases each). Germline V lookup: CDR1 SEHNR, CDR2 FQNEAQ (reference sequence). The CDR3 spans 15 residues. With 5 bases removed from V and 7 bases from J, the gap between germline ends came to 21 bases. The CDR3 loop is CASSPNRGLGNEQYF. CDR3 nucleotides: TGTGCCAGCAGCCCCAATCGGGGGCTAGGAAATGAGCAGTACTTC.

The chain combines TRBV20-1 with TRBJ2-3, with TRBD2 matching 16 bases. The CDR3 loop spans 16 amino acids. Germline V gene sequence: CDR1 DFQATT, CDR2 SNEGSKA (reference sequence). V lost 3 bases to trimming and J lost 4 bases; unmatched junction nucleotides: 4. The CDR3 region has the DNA TGCAGTGCTAGGGGACTAGCGGGAGGGCCCTCAGATACGCAGTATTTT. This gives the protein CSARGLAGGPSDTQYF.

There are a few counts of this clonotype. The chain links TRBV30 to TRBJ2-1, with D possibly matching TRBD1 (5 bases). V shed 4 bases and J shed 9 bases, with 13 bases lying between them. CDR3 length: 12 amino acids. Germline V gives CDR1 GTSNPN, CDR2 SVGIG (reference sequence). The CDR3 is CAWTNNRREQFF. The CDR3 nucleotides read TGTGCCTGGACGAACAACAGGCGTGAGCAGTTCTTC.

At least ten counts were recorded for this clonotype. The CDR3 DNA follows: TGTGCCAGCAGCGCCGGAAGAAGAACTGAAGCTTTCTTT. Its translation: CASSAGRRTEAFF. The chain joins TRBV9 to TRBJ1-1; D unresolved. CDR3 length equals 13 residues. In germline, CDR1 is SGDLS, CDR2 YYNGEE. V lost 3 bases and J 5 bases, leaving 11 bases between the germline ends.

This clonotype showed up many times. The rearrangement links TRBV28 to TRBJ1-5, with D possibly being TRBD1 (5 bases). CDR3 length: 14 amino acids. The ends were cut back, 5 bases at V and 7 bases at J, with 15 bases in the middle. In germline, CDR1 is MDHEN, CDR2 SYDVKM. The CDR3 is CASSTRGWGQPQHF. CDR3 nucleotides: TGTGCCAGCAGTACACGGGGATGGGGCCAGCCCCAGCATTTT. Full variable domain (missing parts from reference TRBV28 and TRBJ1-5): DVKVTQSSRYLVKRTGEKVFLECVQDMDHENMFWYRQDPGLGLRLIYFSYDVKMKEKGDIPEGYSVSREKKERFSLILESASTNQTSMYLCASSTRGWGQPQHFGDGTRLSIL.

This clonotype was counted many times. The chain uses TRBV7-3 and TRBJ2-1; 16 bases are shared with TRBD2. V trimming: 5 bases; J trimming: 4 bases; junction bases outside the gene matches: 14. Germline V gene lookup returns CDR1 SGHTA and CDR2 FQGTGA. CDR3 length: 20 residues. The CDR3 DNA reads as TGTGCCAGCAGCCCCTCCGGGGGACTAGCGGGAGGGGTCGGGTACAATGAGCAGTTCTTC. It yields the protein CASSPSGGLAGGVGYNEQFF.

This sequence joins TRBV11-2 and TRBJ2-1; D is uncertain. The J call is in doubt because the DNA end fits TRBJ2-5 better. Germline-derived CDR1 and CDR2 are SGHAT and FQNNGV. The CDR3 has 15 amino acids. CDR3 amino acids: CASSLKSRAKKTQYF. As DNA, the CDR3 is TGTGCCAGCAGCCTGAAATCGCGAGCTAAAAAGACCCAGTACTTC.

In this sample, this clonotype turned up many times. The CDR3 reads CASSRDRRSNYGYTF. In DNA, the CDR3 is TGTGCCAGCAGTCGGGACAGACGATCTAACTATGGCTACACCTTC. J is TRBJ1-2 and V is TRBV12-3 or TRBV12-4, with TRBD1 matching over 7 bases. The CDR3 sequence is 15 residues long. V lost 5 bases to trimming and J lost 0 bases; unmatched junction nucleotides: 6.

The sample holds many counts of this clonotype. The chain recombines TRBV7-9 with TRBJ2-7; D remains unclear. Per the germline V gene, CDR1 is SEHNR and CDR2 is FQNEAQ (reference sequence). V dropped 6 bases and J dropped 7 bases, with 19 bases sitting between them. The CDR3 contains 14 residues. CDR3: CASSPPSRTEEQYF. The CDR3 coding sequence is TGTGCCAGCAGTCCGCCGTCTCGGACGGAAGAGCAGTACTTC.

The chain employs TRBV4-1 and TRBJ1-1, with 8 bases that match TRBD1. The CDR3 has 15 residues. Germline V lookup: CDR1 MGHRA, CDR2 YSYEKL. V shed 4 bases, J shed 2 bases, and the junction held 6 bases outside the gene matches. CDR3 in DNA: TGCGCCAGCAGCCGCGGACAGGGCGATAACACTGAAGCTTTCTTT. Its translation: CASSRGQGDNTEAFF.

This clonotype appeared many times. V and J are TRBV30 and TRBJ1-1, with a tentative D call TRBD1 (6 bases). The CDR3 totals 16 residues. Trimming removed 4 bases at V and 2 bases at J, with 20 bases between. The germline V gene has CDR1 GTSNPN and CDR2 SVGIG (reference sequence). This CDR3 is CAWTVGGDLRNTEAFF. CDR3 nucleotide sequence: TGTGCCTGGACTGTAGGGGGGGACCTAAGAAACACTGAAGCTTTCTTT.

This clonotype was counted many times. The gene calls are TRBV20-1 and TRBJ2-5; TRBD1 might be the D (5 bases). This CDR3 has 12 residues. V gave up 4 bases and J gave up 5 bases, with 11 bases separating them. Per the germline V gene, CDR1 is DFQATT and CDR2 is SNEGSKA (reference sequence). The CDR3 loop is CSAIKGAETQYF. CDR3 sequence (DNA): TGCAGTGCTATCAAAGGGGCGGAGACCCAGTACTTC.